This T cell receptor beta chain emerged from a study of blood T cell repertoires in COVID-19. Turning to the study itself: Acute-phase and convalescent COVID-19 samples originated in the United States, Italy and Spain. In each case, the material was cDNA or gDNA derived from T cells, B-cell-depleted T cells, or PBMCs.

Per the original data handling: Reference gene primer amplification gave nucleated cell count estimates. Assay used: immunoSEQ multiplex PCR; TCRdb lists only in-frame clones, some missing. V and J calls and clone size come straight from that table; D and trimming were deduced from the DNA. Of around 140,000 clones listed, over 60% are singletons. Germline CDR1 is SGHDT and CDR2 is YYEEEE. The length of the CDR3 is 12 residues. Trimming cost V 3 bases and J 7 bases; bases outside gene matches: 2. V is TRBV5-6 and J is TRBJ2-7; TRBD1 matches 9 bases. The receptor comes from a woman in her 70s with acute or convalescent COVID-19. Specimen: peripheral blood. This CDR3 reads CASSWTGVEQYF. Here the CDR3 DNA reads TGTGCCAGCAGCTGGACAGGGGTTGAGCAGTACTTC.